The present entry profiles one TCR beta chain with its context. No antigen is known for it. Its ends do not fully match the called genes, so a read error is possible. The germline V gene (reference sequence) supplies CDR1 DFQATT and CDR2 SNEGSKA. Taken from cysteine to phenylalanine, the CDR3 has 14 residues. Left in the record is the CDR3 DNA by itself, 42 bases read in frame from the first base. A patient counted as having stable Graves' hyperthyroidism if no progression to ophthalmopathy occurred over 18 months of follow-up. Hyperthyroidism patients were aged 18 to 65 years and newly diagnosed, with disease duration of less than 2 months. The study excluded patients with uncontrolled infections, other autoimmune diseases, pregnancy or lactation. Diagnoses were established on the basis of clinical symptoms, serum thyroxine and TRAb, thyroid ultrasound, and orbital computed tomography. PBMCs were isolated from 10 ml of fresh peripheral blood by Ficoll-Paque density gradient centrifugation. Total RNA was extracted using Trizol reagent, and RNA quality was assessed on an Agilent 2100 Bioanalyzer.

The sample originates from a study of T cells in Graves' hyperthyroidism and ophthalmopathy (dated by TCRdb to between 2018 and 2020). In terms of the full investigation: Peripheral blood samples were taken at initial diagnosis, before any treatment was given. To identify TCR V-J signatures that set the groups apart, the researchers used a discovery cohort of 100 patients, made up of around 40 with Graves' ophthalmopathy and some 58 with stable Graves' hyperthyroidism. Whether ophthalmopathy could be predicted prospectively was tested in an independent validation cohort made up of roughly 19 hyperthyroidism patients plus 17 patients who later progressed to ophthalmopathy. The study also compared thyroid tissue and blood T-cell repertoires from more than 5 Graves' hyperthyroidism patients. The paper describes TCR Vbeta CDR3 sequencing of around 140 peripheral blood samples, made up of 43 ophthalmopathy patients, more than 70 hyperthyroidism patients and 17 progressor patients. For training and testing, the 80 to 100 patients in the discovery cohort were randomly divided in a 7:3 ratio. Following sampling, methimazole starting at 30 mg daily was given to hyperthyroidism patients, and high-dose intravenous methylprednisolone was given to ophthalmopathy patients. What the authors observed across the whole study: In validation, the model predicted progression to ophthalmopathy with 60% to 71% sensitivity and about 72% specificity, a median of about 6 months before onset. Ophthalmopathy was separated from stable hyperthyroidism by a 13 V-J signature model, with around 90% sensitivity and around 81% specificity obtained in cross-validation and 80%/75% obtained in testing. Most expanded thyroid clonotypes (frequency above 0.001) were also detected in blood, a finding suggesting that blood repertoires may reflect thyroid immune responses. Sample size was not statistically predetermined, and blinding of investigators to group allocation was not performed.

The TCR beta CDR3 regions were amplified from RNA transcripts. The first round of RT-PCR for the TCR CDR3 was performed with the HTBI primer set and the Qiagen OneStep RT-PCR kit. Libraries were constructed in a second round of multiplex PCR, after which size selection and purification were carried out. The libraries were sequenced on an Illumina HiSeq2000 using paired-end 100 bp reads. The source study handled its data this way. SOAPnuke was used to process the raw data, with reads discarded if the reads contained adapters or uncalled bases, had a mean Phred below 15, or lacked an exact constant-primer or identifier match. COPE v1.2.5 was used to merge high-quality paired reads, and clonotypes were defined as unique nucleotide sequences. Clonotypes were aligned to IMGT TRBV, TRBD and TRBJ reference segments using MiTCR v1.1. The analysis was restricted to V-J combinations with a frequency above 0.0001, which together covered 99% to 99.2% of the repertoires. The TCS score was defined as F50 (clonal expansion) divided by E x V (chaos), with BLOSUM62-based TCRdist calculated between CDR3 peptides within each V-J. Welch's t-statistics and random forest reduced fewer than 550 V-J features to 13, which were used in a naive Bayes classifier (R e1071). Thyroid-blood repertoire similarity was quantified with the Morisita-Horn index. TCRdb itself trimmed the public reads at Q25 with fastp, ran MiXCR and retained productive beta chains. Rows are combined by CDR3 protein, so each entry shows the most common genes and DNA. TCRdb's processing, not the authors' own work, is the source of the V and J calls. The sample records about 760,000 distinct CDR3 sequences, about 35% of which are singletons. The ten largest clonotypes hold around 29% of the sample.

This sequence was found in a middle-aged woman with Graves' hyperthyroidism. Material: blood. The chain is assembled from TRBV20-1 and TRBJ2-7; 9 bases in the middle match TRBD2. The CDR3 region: CNAMGLAGSYEQYF. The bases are TGCAATGCTATGGGGCTAGCGGGGAGCTACGAGCAGTACTTC.